This T cell receptor beta chain was identified during a study of TIL therapy for anti-PD-1-resistant metastatic lung cancer. Across the study: Tumor harvest preceded PD-1/PD-L1 blockade, followed by nivolumab treatment.

Sequencing used immunoSEQ v3. Profiled with immunoSEQ multiplex PCR; TCRdb holds only in-frame clones, not every one. The sample contains tens of thousands of clones, around 69% of which appear only once. The sample's time point: pre-treatment sample, taken before nivolumab and TIL therapy. Adults with stage 4 NSCLC were enrolled in a phase I trial. The specimen comprised blood, sampled at baseline. The TCR comes from a person aged 25 to 85 with non-small cell lung cancer.

This CDR3 reads CASSFYEGGGEETQYF. CDR3 nucleotides: TGTGCCAGCAGCTTTTATGAGGGAGGGGGGGAAGAGACCCAGTACTTC. The V gene is TRBV5-4, the J gene TRBJ2-5; D might be TRBD2 (7 bases). The V end was cut by 2 bases, the J end by 3 bases, with 17 bases between. The CDR3 covers 16 residues. The germline V gene encodes CDR1 SGHNT and CDR2 YYREEE (reference sequence).